One sample yielded the 30 T cell receptor beta chains listed below, sequenced in a study of cytomegalovirus exposure and HLA in healthy donors. PCR was performed using 60 Vbeta and 13 Jbeta primers. Here immunoSEQ multiplex PCR was the method, and the copy in TCRdb shows in-frame clones only, minus some. The sample includes about 140,000 clones, about 76% seen only once; the top ten take around 3.7%. The specimen sequenced was PBMCs. Receptor source: a male donor in good health and CMV-seronegative.

The genes are TRBV5-5 and TRBJ1-2; maybe TRBD1 (5 bases). The CDR3 extends over 14 amino acids. Trimming took 5 bases from V and 8 from J, leaving 19 bases between them. Germline lookup yields CDR1 SGHKS and CDR2 YYEKEE (reference sequence). CDR3: CASSGGGGPGGYTF. CDR3 nucleotide sequence: TGTGCCAGCAGTGGGGGAGGAGGGCCAGGAGGCTACACCTTC.

The genes are TRBV19 and TRBJ2-7; 8 bases align to TRBD2. Germline V gene lookup returns CDR1 LNHDA and CDR2 SQIVND (reference sequence). This CDR3 is 16 amino acids long. V lost 4 bases to trimming and J lost 0 bases; unmatched junction nucleotides: 8. The CDR3 protein is CASSTPGTRGSYEQYF. The CDR3 DNA follows: TGTGCCAGTAGTACCCCCGGGACTAGAGGCTCCTACGAGCAGTACTTC.

This rearrangement joins TRBV27 to TRBJ2-3; 9 bases line up with TRBD2. The V gene's germline CDR1 is MNHEY and CDR2 SMNVEV (reference sequence). Unmatched junction bases numbered 11, after V lost 8 bases and J lost 5 bases. The CDR3 is made up of 15 amino acids. CDR3 bases: TGTGCCAGCGCAATTGTGGTAGCGGGAGTAGATACGCAGTATTTT. This encodes CASAIVVAGVDTQYF.

This sequence joins TRBV2 and TRBJ2-7; TRBD1 matches 9 bases. CDR3 length equals 15 residues. The ends lost 4 bases at V and 2 bases at J; junction bases unmatched: 6. Per germline, CDR1 SNHLY and CDR2 FYNNEI. CDR3 nucleotides: TGTGCCAGCAGTGTCGGGACAGGGCAGACCTACGAGCAGTACTTC. Amino acids: CASSVGTGQTYEQYF.

The rearrangement joins TRBV6-1 to TRBJ2-3, with D possibly being TRBD2 (6 bases). This CDR3 is 15 amino acids long. Trimming removed 4 bases at V and 2 bases at J, with 13 bases between. Germline V CDR1 and CDR2: MNHNS, SASEGT. CDR3 DNA sequence: TGTGCCAGCAGTGTCCAGGGACTCGTCACAGATACGCAGTATTTT. Amino acid sequence: CASSVQGLVTDTQYF.

The J gene is TRBJ2-3, the V gene TRBV18, with TRBD2 identical over 7 bases. Unmatched junction bases numbered 11, after V lost 2 bases and J lost 6 bases. The CDR3 covers 16 residues. CDR1 is KGHSH and CDR2 is LQKENI in the germline V gene. The CDR3 DNA sequence: TGTGCCAGCTCACCAGAATGGCGGGAGCCGTCGGATACGCAGTATTTT. Amino acid sequence: CASSPEWREPSDTQYF.

This chain connects TRBV4-2 to TRBJ2-2, with 14 bases lining up with TRBD2. Germline CDR1 reads LGHNA; CDR2 reads YNFKEQ. This CDR3 comprises 16 residues. V lost 0 bases and J lost 13; bases outside the gene matches: 7. In DNA form, the CDR3 reads TGTGCCAGCAGCCAAGAGACTAGCGGGAGGGGAAGTGGGCTGTTTTTT. Translated: CASSQETSGRGSGLFF.

The chain links TRBV5-1 to TRBJ2-1; D is perhaps TRBD2 (6 bases). This CDR3 is 14 amino acids long. The germline CDR1 and CDR2 sequences are SGHRS and YFSETQ. The V end lost 4 bases, the J end lost 6 bases, and 14 bases lay between the germline ends. CDR3 sequence: CASSRRDSGNEQFF. The CDR3 nucleotides are TGCGCCAGCAGCCGCCGGGACTCAGGCAATGAGCAGTTCTTC.

The chain employs TRBV5-1 and TRBJ2-5, with no clear D. V was trimmed by 1 base and J by 7 bases, leaving 8 bases between them. The CDR3 is 12 residues long. CDR1 and CDR2 (germline): SGHRS, YFSETQ. The DNA for the CDR3 is TGCGCCAGCAGCTTGATATCAGGGACCCAGTACTTC. Translating gives CASSLISGTQYF.

This rearrangement joins TRBV6-1 to TRBJ1-5, with D possibly TRBD1 on 5 matching bases. Trimming shortened V by 7 bases and J by 3 bases, and 16 bases separated the two germline ends. The CDR3 covers 15 residues. Germline CDR1 reads MNHNS; CDR2 reads SASEGT. The CDR3 spells CASKTNVDNNQPQHF. The CDR3 coding sequence is TGTGCCAGCAAAACTAATGTGGACAACAATCAGCCCCAGCATTTT.

This chain uses TRBV7-9 with TRBJ2-7; perhaps TRBD2 as D (6 bases). This CDR3 is built from 12 residues. Germline CDR1 SEHNR, CDR2 FQNEAQ (reference sequence). CDR3 nucleotides: TGTTCCTCTGGACTACTTGCCTACGAGCAGTACTTC. This sequence encodes CSSGLLAYEQYF.

This rearrangement joins TRBV6-5 to TRBJ2-7; D call uncertain. Germline lookup yields CDR1 MNHEY and CDR2 SVGAGI. The V and J ends lost 6 bases and 6 bases respectively, with 15 bases between them. The CDR3 is 13 residues long. The DNA of the CDR3 is TGTGCCAGCAGCCACGCCGCACTTCTCGAGCAGTACTTC. Protein sequence: CASSHAALLEQYF.

The chain has TRBV29-1 and TRBJ1-2, with TRBD1 identical over 11 bases. V was pared by 5 bases and J by 4 bases, with 6 bases of the junction left unmatched. Per germline, CDR1 SQVTM and CDR2 ANQGSEA. This CDR3 is built from 14 residues. CDR3 region: CSVYRTGGSYGYTF. The CDR3 DNA sequence: TGCAGCGTTTACCGGACAGGGGGCTCCTATGGCTACACCTTC.

This sequence joins TRBV6-5 and TRBJ2-2, with TRBD1 as a possible D gene (5 bases). CDR3 length: 14 residues. The V end was cut by 8 bases, the J end by 3 bases, with 13 bases between. CDR1 and CDR2 from the germline V gene are MNHEY and SVGAGI. CDR3: CASGRVGDTGELFF. The DNA of the CDR3 is TGTGCCAGCGGACGAGTAGGGGACACCGGGGAGCTGTTTTTT.

This clone was seen more than once but under ten times. The chain combines TRBV4-3 with TRBJ2-7; 8 positions match TRBD2. The CDR3 length is 15 residues. Per the germline V gene, CDR1 is LGHNA and CDR2 is YSLEER. Trimming cost V 1 base and J 4 bases; bases outside gene matches: 6. The CDR3 is CASSQGLAGLYEQYF. DNA of the CDR3: TGCGCCAGCAGCCAAGGCCTAGCGGGTTTGTACGAGCAGTACTTC.

The chain uses TRBV9 and TRBJ1-4, with D maybe TRBD1 (6 bases). With 0 bases removed from V and 12 bases from J, the gap between germline ends came to 9 bases. CDR1 is SGDLS, CDR2 YYNGEE, per germline. The CDR3 is 12 residues long. For the CDR3, the DNA is TGTGCCAGCAGCGTAGGGTCAGGGGAACTGTTTTTT. Residues: CASSVGSGELFF.

V usage is TRBV5-1 and J usage is TRBJ2-1; D perhaps matches TRBD1 (6 bases). The germline CDR1 and CDR2 sequences are SGHRS and YFSETQ. With 0 bases removed from V and 7 bases from J, the gap between germline ends came to 8 bases. This CDR3 region has 13 residues. As DNA, the CDR3 is TGCGCCAGCAGCTTGGGGACAGTGAATGAGCAGTTCTTC. As protein: CASSLGTVNEQFF.

Notes on this clone: Relative to the germline gene, one junction end is altered; a read error may explain this. This chain joins TRBV7-9 and TRBJ1-1; D gene unclear. The germline V gene has CDR1 SEHNR and CDR2 FQNEAQ (reference sequence). This CDR3 has 11 residues. CDR3 sequence (DNA): TGTTCCAGCAGCTTTCAGGCTGAAGCTTTCTTT. Translated: CSSSFQAEAFF.

The V gene is TRBV5-4, the J gene TRBJ1-2; the match to TRBD1 covers 9 bases. V lost 2 bases, J lost 8 bases, and 4 bases stayed unmatched. Per the germline V gene, CDR1 is SGHNT and CDR2 is YYREEE (reference sequence). The CDR3 spans 13 residues. The CDR3 region is CASSLQGAQGYTF. The CDR3 region has the DNA TGTGCCAGCAGCTTACAGGGGGCCCAAGGCTACACCTTC.

The chain carries TRBV7-2 and TRBJ1-5; the D is unclear. CDR3 length equals 14 residues. V was clipped by 1 base and J by 7 bases, with 11 bases between them. Germline V lookup: CDR1 SGHTA, CDR2 FQGNSA. This CDR3 reads CASSLVGVRQPQHF. In DNA, the CDR3 is TGTGCCAGCAGCTTAGTCGGGGTCAGGCAGCCCCAGCATTTT.

V usage is TRBV5-4 and J usage is TRBJ1-4; 7 positions agree with TRBD1. The CDR3 runs to 13 residues. Germline CDR1 reads SGHNT; CDR2 reads YYREEE (reference sequence). The V and J ends lost 4 bases and 7 bases, in that order; junction bases with no gene match: 4. CDR3 loop: CASSATGSEKLFF. CDR3 sequence (DNA): TGTGCCAGCAGCGCGACAGGGAGTGAAAAACTGTTTTTT.

As concerns this clone: The junction and the germline gene differ at one end; a read error may be behind it. The J gene is TRBJ2-1, the V gene TRBV7-6; the D gene is possibly TRBD2 (5 bases). The CDR3 sequence is 15 residues long. The germline V gene has CDR1 SGHVS and CDR2 FNYEAQ. In DNA form, the CDR3 reads TGTGCCAGCAGCTTAGCCCTAGCCTCCGACAATGAGCAGTTCTTC. It encodes CASSLALASDNEQFF.

This clone was recorded a few times. Distinct nucleotide sequences in the sample also encode this CDR3. This chain links TRBV27 with TRBJ2-5, with TRBD2 identical over 13 bases. The CDR3 extends over 15 amino acids. The germline gives CDR1 MNHEY, CDR2 SMNVEV (reference sequence). J was trimmed by 5 bases and V by 6 bases; bases with no gene match: 6. The CDR3 sequence: CASSQLAGGQETQYF. CDR3 sequence (DNA): TGTGCCAGCAGCCAACTAGCGGGGGGGCAGGAGACCCAGTACTTC.

The V call is TRBV5-4, the J call TRBJ2-5; 12 bases line up with TRBD2. Trimming cost V 1 base and J 4 bases; bases outside gene matches: 8. The length of the CDR3 is 17 residues. CDR1 and CDR2 (germline): SGHNT, YYREEE (reference sequence). Here the CDR3 reads CASSLRLAGGRGETQYF. Here the CDR3 DNA reads TGTGCCAGCAGCTTGAGGCTAGCGGGGGGGCGTGGAGAGACCCAGTACTTC.

The V and J genes are TRBV5-8 and TRBJ1-4; 7 bases agree with TRBD1. This CDR3 has 17 amino acids. The J segment lost 1 base and the V segment lost 4 bases, leaving 10 bases of the junction unmatched. CDR1 is SGHTS and CDR2 is YDEGEE in the germline V gene. The CDR3 bases are TGTGCCAGCAGCAGAACAGGGGCCTTAGTAACTAATGAAAAACTGTTTTTT. It codes for CASSRTGALVTNEKLFF.

In the case of this clone: One end of the junction is discordant with germline, which a read error may explain. The chain links TRBV7-7 to TRBJ2-5; TRBD1 might be the D (5 bases). The CDR3 runs 14 residues. Germline assignment: CDR1 SSHAT and CDR2 FNYEAQ (reference sequence). This CDR3 is CASSQDRSQETQYF. DNA of the CDR3: TGTGCTAGCAGTCAAGACAGATCCCAAGAGACCCAGTACTTC.

The V and J genes are TRBV7-8 and TRBJ2-3, with 7 bases identical to TRBD2. The CDR3 has 18 amino acids. With V trimmed by 2 bases and J by 0 bases, 11 bases remained unmatched. The germline CDR1 and CDR2 sequences are SGHVS and FQNEAQ. The CDR3 loop is CASSLISASGSSTDTQYF. CDR3 DNA sequence: TGTGCCAGCAGCTTAATTTCGGCTAGCGGTAGCAGCACAGATACGCAGTATTTT.

The chain carries TRBV5-6 and TRBJ2-7; D unresolved. The CDR3 loop spans 13 amino acids. Germline lookup yields CDR1 SGHDT and CDR2 YYEEEE. V was shortened by 1 base and J by 0 bases, with 5 bases between the two germline ends. This CDR3 reads CASSLFSSYEQYF. In nucleotides, the CDR3 is TGTGCCAGCAGCTTGTTCAGCTCCTACGAGCAGTACTTC.

The chain is built from TRBV30 and TRBJ2-6; 7 nucleotides line up with TRBD1. Germline V gives CDR1 GTSNPN, CDR2 SVGIG (reference sequence). Unmatched junction bases numbered 1, after V lost 2 bases and J lost 3 bases. The CDR3 spans 14 residues. The CDR3 spells CAWSTGVGANVLTF. CDR3 nucleotides: TGTGCCTGGAGTACAGGGGTTGGGGCCAACGTCCTGACTTTC. Supplemented by reference TRBV30 and TRBJ2-6, the full variable domain reads SQTIHQWPATLVQPVGSPLSLECTVEGTSNPNLYWYRQAAGRGLQLLFYSVGIGQISSEVPQNLSASRPQDRQFILSSKKLLLSDSGFYLCAWSTGVGANVLTFGAGSRLTVL.

This rearrangement joins TRBV4-1 to TRBJ2-4; maybe TRBD1 (9 bases). CDR1 and CDR2 (germline): MGHRA, YSYEKL. This CDR3 has 18 residues. Trimming removed 4 bases at V and 12 bases at J, with 31 bases between. The CDR3 nucleotides are TGCGCCAGCAGCCCAATGGACAGGGGTACGGGAGGGGGACATGCTCAGTACTTC. Amino acids: CASSPMDRGTGGGHAQYF.